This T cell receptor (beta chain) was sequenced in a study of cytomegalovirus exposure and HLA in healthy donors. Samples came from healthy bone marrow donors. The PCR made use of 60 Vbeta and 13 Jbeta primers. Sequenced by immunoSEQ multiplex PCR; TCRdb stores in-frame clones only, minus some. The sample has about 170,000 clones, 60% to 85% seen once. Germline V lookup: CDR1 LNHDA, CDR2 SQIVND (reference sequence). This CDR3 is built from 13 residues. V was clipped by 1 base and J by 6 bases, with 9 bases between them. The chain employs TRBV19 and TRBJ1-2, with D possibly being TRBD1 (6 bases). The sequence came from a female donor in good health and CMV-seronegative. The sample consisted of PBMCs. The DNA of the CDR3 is TGTGCCAGTAGTATAGCCAGGGGTAATGGCTACACCTTC. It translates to CASSIARGNGYTF. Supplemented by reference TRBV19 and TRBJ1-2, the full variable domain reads DGGITQSPKYLFRKEGQNVTLSCEQNLNHDAMYWYRQDPGQGLRLIYYSQIVNDFQKGDIAEGYSVSREKKESFPLTVTSAQKNPTAFYLCASSIARGNGYTFGSGTRLTVV.